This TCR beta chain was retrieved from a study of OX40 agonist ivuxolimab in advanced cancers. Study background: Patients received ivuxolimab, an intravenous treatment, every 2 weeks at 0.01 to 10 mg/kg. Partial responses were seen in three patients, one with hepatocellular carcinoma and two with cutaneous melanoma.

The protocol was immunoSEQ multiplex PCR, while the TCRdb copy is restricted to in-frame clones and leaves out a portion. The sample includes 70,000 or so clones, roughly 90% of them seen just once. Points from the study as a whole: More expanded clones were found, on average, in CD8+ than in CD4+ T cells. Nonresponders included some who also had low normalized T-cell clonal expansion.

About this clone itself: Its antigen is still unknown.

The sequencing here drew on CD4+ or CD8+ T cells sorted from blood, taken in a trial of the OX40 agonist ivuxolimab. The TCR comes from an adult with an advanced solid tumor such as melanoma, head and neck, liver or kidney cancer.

The CDR3 DNA sequence: TGTGCCAGCAGCCGACGACAGGGTAGCAATCAGCCCCAGCATTTT. This encodes CASSRRQGSNQPQHF. This chain uses TRBV28 with TRBJ1-5, with 7 positions matching TRBD1. The germline CDR1 and CDR2 sequences are MDHEN and SYDVKM. After removal of 6 bases from V and 0 bases from J, the junction contained 5 bases not matched to a gene. The CDR3 covers 15 residues.